This T cell receptor beta chain stems from a study of control samples from healthy donors and cancer patients. Per germline, CDR1 MRHNA and CDR2 SNTAGT. Trimming at V came to 3 bases and at J to 2 bases, leaving 4 bases not matched to a gene. This CDR3 spans 15 amino acids. On this clone: This sample includes further DNA sequences coding for the same CDR3.

Produced via immunoSEQ multiplex PCR; TCRdb's table is partial and in-frame only. The table lists 150,000 to 200,000 clones, 91% of them singletons. The clonotype was recovered from a woman in her 30s in good health. Source material: blood. The chain combines TRBV6-4 with TRBJ2-3, with 8 nucleotides matching TRBD2. CDR3 residues: CASSDGGGSTDTQYF. The CDR3 DNA reads as TGTGCCAGCAGTGATGGCGGGGGGTCCACAGATACGCAGTATTTT.